A selection of T cell receptor beta chains follows, all from one sample in a study of blood T cell repertoires in COVID-19. TCRdb's table, derived via immunoSEQ multiplex PCR, lists solely in-frame clones and lacks some. The sample has approximately 70,000 clones; roughly 78% are singletons. Sequenced material: peripheral blood. All receptors come from a woman aged 80 or over with active or convalescent COVID-19. Both conserved end residues are part of each CDR3. The order of the fields is V gene, clone size, D gene, J gene, CDR3 DNA, CDR3 protein. The D gene is left open where the match is weak. Rows may omit the clone size; those that give it use once, few, many or a size class.

TRBV5-8	.	.	TRBJ1-5	TGTGCCAGCAGCTTGGGAGTCCATAGCAATCAGCCCCAGCATTTT	CASSLGVHSNQPQHF
TRBV28	once	.	TRBJ1-1	TGTGCCAGCAGTTCTCTTGGGACCTGGGGGGCTGAAGCTTTCTTT	CASSSLGTWGAEAFF
TRBV10-2	few	TRBD1	TRBJ1-2	TGCGCCACCCACAGGGGCGATGGCTACACCTTC	CATHRGDGYTF
TRBV11-2	.	TRBD2	TRBJ2-1	TGTGCCAGCAGCCCCCCCGTCGGGACTAGGTCAAATGAGCAGTTCTTC	CASSPPVGTRSNEQFF
TRBV9	.	TRBD2	TRBJ2-1	TGTGCCAGCAGCGTAGGGGGGAGGGTCGATGAGCAGTTCTTC	CASSVGGRVDEQFF
TRBV11-2	.	.	TRBJ2-1	TGTGCCAGCAGTCCTAGTGCTATTGAGCAGTTCTTC	CASSPSAIEQFF
TRBV6-2/TRBV6-3	once	.	TRBJ2-2	TGTGCCAGCAGTTCTCGACAGACGAACACCGGGGAGCTGTTTTTT	CASSSRQTNTGELFF
TRBV27	.	.	TRBJ1-2	TGTGCCAGCAGTTTATACCTTGACAGCCCCGGCGGCTACACCTTC	CASSLYLDSPGGYTF
TRBV19	.	.	TRBJ1-3	TGTGCCAGTAATGCTATGAACAGGGCGAGCTCTGGAAACACCATATATTTT	CASNAMNRASSGNTIYF
TRBV27	.	.	TRBJ2-2	TGTGCCAGCAGTTTAGTCAGGGCAGGCACCGGGGAGCTGTTTTTT	CASSLVRAGTGELFF
TRBV18	.	.	TRBJ2-7	TGTGCCAGCTCACTGATAGGGAGCGGGTCCTCCTACGAGCAGTACTTC	CASSLIGSGSSYEQYF
TRBV10-3	.	TRBD2	TRBJ2-7	TGTGCCACCCTGGGACTAGCGGGCTCCTCCCTCTACGAGCAGTACTTC	CATLGLAGSSLYEQYF
TRBV18	few	TRBD1	TRBJ1-4	TGTGCCAGCTCACCAGGGGCAGGGGGAGGAAAACTGTTTTTT	CASSPGAGGGKLFF
TRBV4-3	.	TRBD1	TRBJ1-3	TGCGCCAGCAGCCCGCGTCCCGGGACAGGGAAATCTGGAAACACCATATATTTT	CASSPRPGTGKSGNTIYF
TRBV7-8	once	TRBD1	TRBJ1-1	TGTGCCAGCCGGTTGAGGGCAGGGGGCAGGGGCACTGAAGCTTTCTTT	CASRLRAGGRGTEAFF
TRBV28	.	.	TRBJ1-2	TGTGCCAGCAGTTCCTCGACTATGGGCTACACCTTC	CASSSSTMGYTF
TRBV7-8	.	.	TRBJ2-5	TGTGCCAGCAGCCCCCCAGGGGTGCGCCTCCGAGAGACCCAGTACTTC	CASSPPGVRLRETQYF
TRBV5-1	.	TRBD2	TRBJ2-3	TGCGCCAGCAGCTTGGAGTGGACTAGAACGCAGTATTTT	CASSLEWTRTQYF
TRBV19	once	.	TRBJ2-3	TGTGCCAGTAGAAGTGGAGCATACACAGATACGCAGTATTTT	CASRSGAYTDTQYF
TRBV5-1	.	TRBD2	TRBJ2-1	TGCGCCAGCAGCTTGGTTCTAGCGGGTGAGCAGTTCTTC	CASSLVLAGEQFF
TRBV29-1	.	TRBD1	TRBJ1-3	TGCAGCGTACGCAGGACAGGGGGAAACACCATATATTTT	CSVRRTGGNTIYF
TRBV4-2	.	.	TRBJ1-5	TGTGCCAGCAGCCAAGTTCGGGGGCAGCCCCAGCATTTT	CASSQVRGQPQHF
TRBV7-2	.	TRBD1	TRBJ2-1	TGTGCCAGCAGCTACGGACAGGGGGCGTACAATGAGCAGTTCTTC	CASSYGQGAYNEQFF
TRBV20-1	.	TRBD1	TRBJ2-6	TGCAGTGCTAGTAGTGACAGGGCTGGGGCCAACGTCCTGACTTTC	CSASSDRAGANVLTF
TRBV4-1	.	.	TRBJ1-5	TGCGCCAGCAGCCCGGGCCCCGGGGGGGATCAGCCCCAGCATTTT	CASSPGPGGDQPQHF
TRBV12-3/TRBV12-4	once	.	TRBJ1-2	TGTGCCAGCAGTTCACCCAGCTATGGCTACACCTTC	CASSSPSYGYTF
TRBV11-2	.	.	TRBJ2-5	TGTGCCAGCAGCTTAGTTTGGGCAGAAGAGACCCAGTACTTC	CASSLVWAEETQYF
TRBV2	.	.	TRBJ1-5	TGTGCCAGCAGTGAATTGACTCAGCGTCAGCCCCAGCATTTT	CASSELTQRQPQHF
TRBV6-6	.	TRBD2	TRBJ2-5	TGTGCCAGCAGGACCCCCCCTAGCGGGGGTGAGACCCAGTACTTC	CASRTPPSGGETQYF
TRBV11-2	.	TRBD1	TRBJ2-1	TGTGCCAGCAGCTTAGAAGGGACAGGGGTTAGGAATGAGCAGTTCTTC	CASSLEGTGVRNEQFF
TRBV28	.	TRBD2	TRBJ2-3	TGTGCCAGCAGTCGGGGACTAGCGGGAGTCACAGATACGCAGTATTTT	CASSRGLAGVTDTQYF
TRBV5-1	.	.	TRBJ1-1	TGCGCCAGCAGCTTGTCGACAGTCATGAACACTGAAGCTTTCTTT	CASSLSTVMNTEAFF
TRBV9	medium-sized	.	TRBJ2-2	TGTGCCAGCAGCGTAGCGGCTCAGGGGTCCGGGGAGCTGTTTTTT	CASSVAAQGSGELFF
TRBV4-3	.	TRBD1	TRBJ1-1	TGCGCCAGCAGCCAGACTTTTTGGGGCAGGGGGCTCGATACTGAAGCTTTCTTT	CASSQTFWGRGLDTEAFF
TRBV7-2	few	TRBD1	TRBJ1-5	TGTGCCAGCAGCACCCGGACAGGGGGGGGCCAGCCCCAGCATTTT	CASSTRTGGGQPQHF